This T cell receptor (beta chain) was identified during a study of early T cells in non-severe SARS-CoV-2 infection. Whole-study context: The input, bulk RNA from unsorted whole blood, was sequenced, and chains were unpaired.

CDR3 length: 17 amino acids. With V trimmed by 2 bases and J by 5 bases, 13 bases remained unmatched. Germline loops: CDR1 MDHEN, CDR2 SYDVKM. Attached unique molecular identifiers marked individual cDNA molecules. Each CDR3 protein is one row after TCRdb ran MiXCR on the 5' RACE reads. The repertoire holds about 66,000 distinct CDR3 sequences, with roughly 13% as singletons. Study-level results: The study's VDJdb matching favored anti-spike CD8 responses and missed private and CD4 specificities.

There are a few counts of this clonotype. Its specificity is unknown. The origin of this receptor is an adult who was a healthcare worker with PCR-confirmed SARS-CoV-2 infection or an uninfected control (not recorded which). Sample: whole blood. The chain has TRBV28 and TRBJ2-7; 9 nucleotides agree with TRBD1. The DNA of the CDR3 is TGTGCCAGCAGTTTAGGTCGTATCCGGGACAGGGTTAACGAGCAGTACTTC. Translation gives CASSLGRIRDRVNEQYF.